The 32 T cell receptor beta chains below come from one sample, sequenced in a study of blood T cell repertoires in COVID-19. Sequencing was performed with immunoSEQ multiplex PCR; in TCRdb, only in-frame clones are kept and a portion is missing. In the table there are 200,000 to 300,000 clones, 88% of which are singletons. Sequences were obtained from peripheral blood. These receptors came from a woman aged 30 to 39 with acute or convalescent COVID-19.

This clone was seen just once. The chain couples TRBV6-4 to TRBJ2-3, with D possibly TRBD2 on 6 matching bases. The V gene lost 3 bases and the J gene lost 5 bases, with 9 bases spanning the gap. The CDR3 extends over 13 amino acids. CDR1 MRHNA and CDR2 SNTAGT come from the germline V gene. CDR3 in DNA: TGTGCCAGCAGTGAGCGAGCGGGAGATACGCAGTATTTT. It translates to CASSERAGDTQYF.

CDR3 bases: TGTGCCAGCAGCTTCAGACAGGGTACGGAGACCCAGTACTTC. It specifies CASSFRQGTETQYF. The chain couples TRBV21-1 to TRBJ2-5; the listed D gene, TRBD1, was not tested against the DNA. TRBV21-1 is designated a pseudogene. CDR3 length: 14 residues.

This clone was observed a handful of times. This chain joins TRBV7-6 and TRBJ2-1, with 8 bases aligning to TRBD2. The CDR3 sequence is 16 residues long. CDR1 is SGHVS and CDR2 is FNYEAQ in the germline V gene. The ends lost 1 base at V and 3 bases at J; junction bases unmatched: 5. The CDR3 DNA reads TGTGCCAGCAGCTTAGAAATAGCGGGAAACTACAATGAGCAGTTCTTC. Its protein is CASSLEIAGNYNEQFF. Complete variable domain (other parts from reference TRBV7-6 and TRBJ2-1): GAGVSQSPRYKVTKRGQDVALRCDPISGHVSLYWYRQALGQGPEFLTYFNYEAQQDKSGLPNDRFSAERPEGSISTLTIQRTEQRDSAMYRCASSLEIAGNYNEQFFGPGTRLTVL.

The chain employs TRBV2 and TRBJ2-7; 9 nucleotides line up with TRBD2. Trimming removed 3 bases from V and 4 bases from J; junction bases left unmatched: 7. The CDR3 has 15 amino acids. Germline CDR1 is SNHLY and CDR2 is FYNNEI. The CDR3 DNA reads TGTGCCAGCAGTGAGGTAGCGGGAGTGGGTTACGAGCAGTACTTC. Translating gives CASSEVAGVGYEQYF. The full variable domain, with the rest looked up from reference TRBV2 and TRBJ2-7, is EPEVTQTPSHQVTQMGQEVILRCVPISNHLYFYWYRQILGQKVEFLVSFYNNEISEKSEIFDDQFSVERPDGSNFTLKIRSTKLEDSAMYFCASSEVAGVGYEQYFGPGTRLTVT.

V and J are TRBV5-4 and TRBJ2-2; 7 positions agree with TRBD2. CDR3 length: 16 amino acids. The V gene's germline CDR1 is SGHNT and CDR2 YYREEE (reference sequence). V gave up 3 bases and J gave up 5 bases; unmatched junction bases: 10. The CDR3 DNA reads as TGTGCCAGCAGCTCCGGGGACTACGAATATACCGGGGAGCTGTTTTTT. Residues: CASSSGDYEYTGELFF.

The rearrangement links TRBV29-1 to TRBJ2-5, with a possible D match to TRBD2 (5 bases). The CDR3 spans 13 residues. V was shortened by 7 bases and J by 4 bases, with 16 bases between the two germline ends. Per the germline V gene, CDR1 is SQVTM and CDR2 is ANQGSEA. The chain's CDR3 is CSAAGILGETQYF. For the CDR3, the DNA is TGCAGCGCCGCCGGGATCCTCGGAGAGACCCAGTACTTC.

CDR3 sequence reads: CASSVQGLVVFF. CDR3 DNA sequence: TGTGCCAGCAGTGTACAGGGGTTGGTGGTGTTTTTT. The chain recombines TRBV6-1 with TRBJ1-4; 7 positions agree with TRBD1. With 4 bases clipped from V and 15 bases from J, the junction kept 8 bases outside the gene matches. The germline CDR1 and CDR2 sequences are MNHNS and SASEGT. The CDR3 length is 12 residues.

The gene calls are TRBV25-1 and TRBJ1-3; 9 bases are shared with TRBD1. CDR1 and CDR2 (germline): MGHDK, SYGVNS. V gave up 5 bases and J gave up 5 bases; unmatched junction bases: 4. The CDR3 runs to 14 residues. In DNA form, the CDR3 reads TGTGCCAGCAGTACAGGGGGCAATAGAAACACCATATATTTT. Its protein product is CASSTGGNRNTIYF.

The chain couples TRBV3-1 (or the pseudogene TRBV3-2) to TRBJ2-1; 14 nucleotides align to TRBD2. Trimming cost V 1 base and J 12 bases; bases outside gene matches: 5. Germline assignment: CDR1 LGHDT and CDR2 YNNKEL (reference sequence). CDR3 length equals 15 residues. CDR3 nucleotides: TGTGCCAGCAGCCAAGGTCGGACTAGCGGGAGGATGCAGTTCTTC. This codes for CASSQGRTSGRMQFF.

The V call is TRBV7-2, the J call TRBJ2-2; 7 positions agree with TRBD2. Germline-derived CDR1 and CDR2 are SGHTA and FQGNSA. The junction had 9 bases not matched to a gene; V was cut back by 5 bases and J by 3 bases. The CDR3 has 16 residues. The CDR3 DNA reads TGTGCCAGCAGCCCTTCTGGGCTAGCGGACACCGGGGAGCTGTTTTTT. This codes for CASSPSGLADTGELFF. The full variable domain, with the rest looked up from reference TRBV7-2 and TRBJ2-2, is GAGVSQSPSNKVTEKGKDVELRCDPISGHTALYWYRQSLGQGLEFLIYFQGNSAPDKSGLPSDRFSAERTGGSVSTLTIQRTQQEDSAVYLCASSPSGLADTGELFFGEGSRLTVL.

This clone was counted a few times. The chain uses TRBV6-1 and TRBJ1-2, with 10 positions matching TRBD1. V lost 3 bases to trimming and J lost 5 bases; unmatched junction nucleotides: 3. CDR3 length: 14 residues. Germline lookup yields CDR1 MNHNS and CDR2 SASEGT. CDR3 sequence reads: CASSEGQGRYGYTF. The DNA of the CDR3 is TGTGCCAGCAGTGAGGGACAGGGGAGGTATGGCTACACCTTC.

About this clone: The sample contains more than one DNA sequence encoding this CDR3. This chain uses TRBV18 with TRBJ1-4; D perhaps matches TRBD1 (6 bases). Trimming removed 6 bases at V and 0 bases at J, with 11 bases between. Germline assignment: CDR1 KGHSH and CDR2 LQKENI. This CDR3 spans 15 amino acids. The CDR3 here is CASSLQGATNEKLFF. The CDR3 DNA reads TGTGCCAGCTCGCTACAGGGAGCAACTAATGAAAAACTGTTTTTT.

The CDR3 reads CASSIDLGLFQETQYF. The DNA of the CDR3 is TGTGCCAGTAGTATAGACTTGGGACTTTTCCAAGAGACCCAGTACTTC. The gene calls are TRBV19 and TRBJ2-5; tentatively, D is TRBD2 (6 bases). Germline CDR1 is LNHDA and CDR2 is SQIVND (reference sequence). The CDR3 has 16 residues. V was clipped by 0 bases and J by 1 base, with 12 bases between them. Complete variable domain (other parts from reference TRBV19 and TRBJ2-5): DGGITQSPKYLFRKEGQNVTLSCEQNLNHDAMYWYRQDPGQGLRLIYYSQIVNDFQKGDIAEGYSVSREKKESFPLTVTSAQKNPTAFYLCASSIDLGLFQETQYFGPGTRLLVL.

The chain employs TRBV15 and TRBJ2-1, with 7 bases aligning to TRBD2. V dropped 1 base and J dropped 2; count of bases not matched to a gene: 2. The CDR3 is made up of 15 amino acids. CDR1 LNHNV and CDR2 YYDKDF come from the germline V gene (reference sequence). The CDR3 region is CATSRASGTYNEQFF. CDR3 DNA: TGTGCCACCAGCAGAGCCAGCGGGACCTACAATGAGCAGTTCTTC.

This clone was detected only once. The V call is TRBV27, the J call TRBJ1-5, with TRBD1 matching 7 bases. In germline, CDR1 is MNHEY, CDR2 SMNVEV (reference sequence). This CDR3 is built from 15 residues. V gave up 5 bases and J gave up 3 bases; unmatched junction bases: 7. CDR3 bases: TGTGCCAGCAGTCCCAGGGGACAGCCCAATCAGCCCCAGCATTTT. This gives the protein CASSPRGQPNQPQHF.

This clone was seen only once. The chain uses TRBV7-2 and TRBJ2-1; tentative D call: TRBD2 (5 bases). Trimming stripped 1 base from V and 3 bases from J, with 10 bases between. The CDR3 sequence is 15 residues long. Per germline, CDR1 SGHTA and CDR2 FQGNSA. The CDR3 coding sequence is TGTGCCAGCAGCTTAGAGGCGGGTCTCTACAATGAGCAGTTCTTC. It translates to CASSLEAGLYNEQFF.

J is TRBJ1-5 and V is TRBV29-1; a possible D gene is TRBD1 (5 bases). The CDR3 covers 14 residues. V was cut by 3 bases and J by 4 bases, with 13 bases left in between. Germline loops: CDR1 SQVTM, CDR2 ANQGSEA. This chain's CDR3 is CSVDSGFGNQPQHF. The CDR3 DNA follows: TGCAGCGTTGATTCAGGGTTCGGTAATCAGCCCCAGCATTTT.

This chain joins TRBV7-9 and TRBJ1-1; D unclear. In germline, CDR1 is SEHNR, CDR2 FQNEAQ (reference sequence). Trimming left V 7 bases short and J 0 bases short, with 9 bases between. CDR3 length: 13 amino acids. CDR3 DNA sequence: TGTGCCAGCACCAGAGAGATGAACACTGAAGCTTTCTTT. Translating it yields CASTREMNTEAFF.

V and J are TRBV30 and TRBJ2-7; D is possibly TRBD1 (6 bases). The CDR3 is made up of 12 amino acids. Germline V lookup: CDR1 GTSNPN, CDR2 SVGIG (reference sequence). With 4 bases removed from V and 4 bases from J, the gap between germline ends came to 11 bases. CDR3 in DNA: TGTGCCTGGACAGGGGCTCGGTACGAGCAGTACTTC. Encoded protein: CAWTGARYEQYF.

CDR3 residues: CASSSGYINTEAFF. The DNA for the CDR3 is TGTGCCAGCAGTTCAGGGTACATAAACACTGAAGCTTTCTTT. The chain employs TRBV6-5 and TRBJ1-1; a weak D match, TRBD1 (5 bases). This CDR3 is 14 amino acids long. Trimming took off 4 bases at V and 2 bases at J, with 11 bases between the two ends. Germline CDR1 is MNHEY and CDR2 is SVGAGI.

CDR3 DNA sequence: TGTGCCAGCAGGAAGAGTCTGACAGTTTTCAATCAGCCCCAGCATTTT. It yields the protein CASRKSLTVFNQPQHF. The chain has TRBV2 and TRBJ1-5; the D gene is possibly TRBD1 (5 bases). From germline, CDR1 is SNHLY and CDR2 FYNNEI. The CDR3 is 16 amino acids. The germline V and J ends were trimmed by 6 bases and 3 bases, with 18 bases remaining between them.

The CDR3 bases are TGTGCCAGCAGCTTCTCTAGCGGTTCCTACAATGAGCAGTTCTTC. Protein: CASSFSSGSYNEQFF. This chain uses TRBV11-3 with TRBJ2-1, with 7 nucleotides matching TRBD2. This CDR3 contains 15 residues. The germline V gene has CDR1 SGHNT and CDR2 YENEEA. The trim removed 3 bases at V and 1 base at J, leaving 3 bases unmatched.

The gene calls are TRBV5-1 and TRBJ2-7; a weak D match, TRBD2 (6 bases). Germline V gene data show CDR1 as SGHRS and CDR2 as YFSETQ. Trimming shortened V by 6 bases and J by 0 bases, and 19 bases separated the two germline ends. The CDR3 has 16 amino acids. The CDR3 DNA is TGCGCCAGCACACCCGAAACTAGCCCAAGCTCCTACGAGCAGTACTTC. This translates into CASTPETSPSSYEQYF.

The chain has TRBV5-4 and TRBJ2-2; D may be TRBD2 (5 bases). The V gene's germline CDR1 is SGHNT and CDR2 YYREEE (reference sequence). The CDR3 is 16 amino acids. V was pared by 1 base and J by 2 bases, with 12 bases between. The CDR3 reads CASSLRLAGNTGELFF. The CDR3 DNA is TGTGCCAGCAGCTTGCGGCTAGCAGGCAACACCGGGGAGCTGTTTTTT. The full variable domain, its missing parts supplied by reference TRBV5-4 and TRBJ2-2, is ETGVTQSPTHLIKTRGQQVTLRCSSQSGHNTVSWYQQALGQGPQFIFQYYREEENGRGNFPPRFSGLQFPNYSSELNVNALELDDSALYLCASSLRLAGNTGELFFGEGSRLTVL.

The genes are TRBV30 and TRBJ2-1; no definite D call. Germline CDR1 is GTSNPN and CDR2 is SVGIG (reference sequence). The length of the CDR3 is 15 residues. V was pared by 0 bases and J by 3 bases, with 12 bases between. The CDR3 reads CAWSVSLVGYNEQFF. The CDR3 nucleotides are TGTGCCTGGAGTGTATCGCTAGTGGGCTACAATGAGCAGTTCTTC.

The chain recombines TRBV3-1 (or the pseudogene TRBV3-2) with TRBJ2-7, with TRBD2 matching over 8 bases. The J segment lost 4 bases and the V segment lost 3 bases, leaving 5 bases of the junction unmatched. Germline V gene lookup returns CDR1 LGHDT and CDR2 YNNKEL (reference sequence). The CDR3 spans 14 residues. CDR3 bases: TGTGCCAGCAGCCATAGCGGGAAGGATTACGAGCAGTACTTC. Amino acids: CASSHSGKDYEQYF.

The chain is built from TRBV21-1 and TRBJ2-5; the table names TRBD2, a call not compared with the DNA. TRBV21-1 is given as a pseudogene. The CDR3 is 17 amino acids. DNA of the CDR3: TGTGCCAGACCCCACCGACTAGCGGGAACCCCGGGAGAGACCCAGTACTTC. Translating it yields CARPHRLAGTPGETQYF.

This clone was recorded once. The chain links TRBV7-9 to TRBJ2-5; 15 bases fit TRBD2. This CDR3 has 15 residues. Germline lookup yields CDR1 SEHNR and CDR2 FQNEAQ (reference sequence). Trimming at V came to 6 bases and at J to 4 bases, leaving 3 bases not matched to a gene. The CDR3 loop is CASSLGLAGGETQYF. For the CDR3, the DNA is TGTGCCAGCAGTTTGGGACTAGCGGGAGGAGAGACCCAGTACTTC.

The rearrangement uses TRBV7-8 and TRBJ2-4; TRBD1 agrees at 8 bases. Germline CDR1 SGHVS, CDR2 FQNEAQ. The CDR3 contains 15 residues. V lost 5 bases to trimming and J lost 6 bases; unmatched junction nucleotides: 9. The CDR3: CASSPGGTGVNIQYF. The DNA of the CDR3 is TGTGCCAGCAGCCCCGGCGGGACAGGTGTAAACATTCAGTACTTC.

The CDR3 here is CASSLLKTHQETQYF. DNA of the CDR3: TGTGCCAGCAGCTTACTTAAGACACACCAAGAGACCCAGTACTTC. This chain links TRBV7-9 with TRBJ2-5; D gene uncertain. The V gene lost 2 bases and the J gene lost 0 bases, with 10 bases spanning the gap. Germline V gives CDR1 SEHNR, CDR2 FQNEAQ (reference sequence). The CDR3 runs 15 residues.

The CDR3 sequence: CASRNRTGGYQPQHF. In DNA, the CDR3 is TGCGCCAGCAGGAATCGGACAGGGGGATACCAGCCCCAGCATTTT. The chain combines TRBV10-1 with TRBJ1-5; 10 bases map to TRBD1. Germline values: CDR1 WNHNN, CDR2 SYGVQD (reference sequence). V shed 6 bases, J shed 7 bases, and the junction held 9 bases outside the gene matches. This CDR3 contains 15 residues.

The chain has TRBV5-6 and TRBJ1-2; D gene unclear. The V gene lost 0 bases and the J gene lost 5 bases, with 17 bases spanning the gap. The CDR3 has 16 amino acids. In germline, CDR1 is SGHDT, CDR2 YYEEEE. CDR3 DNA: TGTGCCAGCAGCTTGGTCGCTAGCGGAAGGCCTTATGGCTACACCTTC. This encodes CASSLVASGRPYGYTF.